The clone carrying this T cell receptor beta chain has only a few counts. Its antigen remains unidentified. TCR beta CDR3 regions were amplified from RNA transcripts. HTBI primers were employed in a first-round RT-PCR of the TCR CDR3. TCRdb fed the multiplex PCR reads into MiXCR, producing one record per CDR3 protein. The sample contains some 300,000 distinct CDR3 sequences, roughly 13% of which appear only once. This record belongs to a study of T cells in Graves' hyperthyroidism and ophthalmopathy. General observations from the study: Among thyroid clonotypes expanded above 0.001, most also appeared in blood.

CDR3 length equals 18 residues. After removal of 0 bases from V and 2 bases from J, the junction contained 12 bases not matched to a gene. CDR1 is SGHRS and CDR2 is YFSETQ in the germline V gene. Calling Graves' hyperthyroidism stable meant ophthalmopathy did not progress within 18 months. Hyperthyroidism had been newly diagnosed in patients aged 18 to 65, and its duration was under 2 months. This receptor was taken from a woman between 35 and 50 years old with Graves' hyperthyroidism. Sequencing was carried out using blood. The chain links TRBV5-1 to TRBJ2-5; 8 bases align to TRBD1. The CDR3 DNA reads as TGCGCCAGCAGCTTGGGGACAGGGAGCAACAGAGGGCAAGAGACCCAGTACTTC. Its protein product is CASSLGTGSNRGQETQYF.